This TCR beta chain emerged from a study of tissue T cells after allogeneic stem cell transplantation. The study, taken as a whole, reports: Within patients, tissue anatomy strongly shaped TCR repertoire composition.

Non-transplant comparator patients with other cancers had at least five gastrointestinal samples and no known gastrointestinal disease. Trimming took 7 bases from V and 1 from J, leaving 16 bases between them. The CDR3 totals 15 residues. Germline V gene lookup returns CDR1 SGHTA and CDR2 FQGNSA. Note on this clone: Its antigen is not identified.

Assay used: immunoSEQ multiplex PCR; TCRdb lists only in-frame clones, some missing. The sample yields about 4,300 clones, 60% to 70% seen once. This sequence joins TRBV7-2 and TRBJ2-5, with D perhaps TRBD1 (5 bases). The sequenced sample was left colon tissue, obtained at autopsy. The sequence derives from a male donor aged 60 or over with lung cancer. The CDR3, as DNA: TGTGCCAGCACCCCATCATCAGGGCTCCAAGAGACCCAGTACTTC. It translates to CASTPSSGLQETQYF.